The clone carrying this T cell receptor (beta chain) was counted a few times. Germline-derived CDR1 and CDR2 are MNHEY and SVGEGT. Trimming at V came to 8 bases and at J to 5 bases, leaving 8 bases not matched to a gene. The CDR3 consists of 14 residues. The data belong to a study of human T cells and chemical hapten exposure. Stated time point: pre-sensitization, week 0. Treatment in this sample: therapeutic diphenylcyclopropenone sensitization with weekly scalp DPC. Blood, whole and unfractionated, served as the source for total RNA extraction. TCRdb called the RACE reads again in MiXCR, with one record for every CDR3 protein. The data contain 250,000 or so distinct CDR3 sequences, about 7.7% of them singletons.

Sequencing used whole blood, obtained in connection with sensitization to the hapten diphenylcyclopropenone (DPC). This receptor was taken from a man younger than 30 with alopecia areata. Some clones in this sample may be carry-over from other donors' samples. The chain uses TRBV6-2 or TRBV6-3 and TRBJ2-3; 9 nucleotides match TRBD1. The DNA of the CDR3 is TGTGCCAGCGGGGACAGGGACCTTGTAGATACGCAGTATTTT. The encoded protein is CASGDRDLVDTQYF.